This T cell receptor beta chain was captured by sequencing in a study of T cells in tuberculosis. Study-level results: Active tuberculosis alpha repertoires lay closer to GMM-specific TCRs than controls'.

In its sample, this clone was seen once. Its antigen remains unidentified. Germline V gene data show CDR1 as ENHRY and CDR2 as SYGVKD. After removal of 3 bases from V and 8 bases from J, the junction contained 10 bases not matched to a gene. The CDR3 has 15 residues. TCRdb keeps only in-frame clones here, not all; method: immunoSEQ multiplex PCR. Of about 22,000 clones listed, roughly 97% were seen once; the top ten hold 6.2%. This chain joins TRBV10-3 and TRBJ2-7, with 10 bases lining up with TRBD1. The sample comprised PBMCs. The sequence derives from a donor aged 10-29 years with latent tuberculosis or without tuberculosis infection. CDR3 coding DNA: TGTGCCATCAGTGAAGGAAGGGACAGGGGTGGTAAGCAGTACTTC. This encodes CAISEGRDRGGKQYF.